A single sample gave rise to the 31 T cell receptor beta chains below, sequenced in a study of identical twins listed by TCRdb under 2016. The library relied on 5' RACE. The data were produced on an Illumina HiSeq 2000. The public sequencing data were trimmed at Q25 with fastp and processed into clonotypes with MiXCR by TCRdb, which kept only in-frame beta chains. Duplicate CDR3 protein sequences are folded into a single record with the most common DNA and genes. This sample comprises approximately 670,000 distinct CDR3 sequences, 5.5% to 7.5% of them detected only once. Around 2% of the sample lies in the top ten. The sequencing sample was made of naive T cells sorted from blood. The intended sense of this specimen's cell subset or site label: cells isolated with a human naive T-cell isolation kit. The receptors stem from a man aged 18 to 35 in good health.

This clonotype appeared many times. This chain uses TRBV7-2 with TRBJ2-7, with TRBD2 identical over 7 bases. The trim removed 2 bases at V and 2 bases at J, leaving 6 bases unmatched. The CDR3 is made up of 15 amino acids. CDR1 is SGHTA and CDR2 is FQGNSA in the germline V gene. The chain's CDR3 is CASSLLTGGTYEQYF. The CDR3 DNA follows: TGTGCCAGCAGCTTACTTACCGGGGGGACCTACGAGCAGTACTTC. Drawing the rest from reference TRBV7-2 and TRBJ2-7, the complete variable domain is GAGVSQSPSNKVTEKGKDVELRCDPISGHTALYWYRQSLGQGLEFLIYFQGNSAPDKSGLPSDRFSAERTGGSVSTLTIQRTQQEDSAVYLCASSLLTGGTYEQYFGPGTRLTVT.

This clonotype was recorded many times. The genes are TRBV5-1 and TRBJ2-5; 11 nucleotides agree with TRBD2. Germline assignment: CDR1 SGHRS and CDR2 YFSETQ. Trimming cost V 3 bases and J 4 bases; bases outside gene matches: 5. The CDR3 has 15 residues. This CDR3 reads CASSSLAGERETQYF. CDR3 in DNA: TGCGCCAGCAGCTCACTAGCGGGAGAACGAGAGACCCAGTACTTC.

This chain joins TRBV10-1 and TRBJ2-1; 8 nucleotides agree with TRBD2. The trim removed 1 base at V and 8 bases at J, leaving 10 bases unmatched. The CDR3 length is 16 residues. CDR1 WNHNN and CDR2 SYGVQD come from the germline V gene (reference sequence). The CDR3 is CASSEFSGGRRDEQFF. The CDR3 DNA sequence: TGCGCCAGCAGTGAGTTTAGTGGCGGGAGGCGCGATGAGCAGTTCTTC.

This clonotype was picked up many times. The chain employs TRBV29-1 and TRBJ2-3; TRBD1 matches at 10 bases. The germline V gene has CDR1 SQVTM and CDR2 ANQGSEA. V shed 6 bases and J 6 bases; nucleotides not matched to a gene: 18. This CDR3 has 17 residues. CDR3 nucleotides: TGCAGCGTCCCGGGACAGGGGTCACTAGTGGGGGCCGATACGCAGTATTTT. Amino acid sequence: CSVPGQGSLVGADTQYF.

This clonotype was counted only a few times. The chain has TRBV7-6 and TRBJ1-2, with no clear D. The CDR3 totals 13 residues. Trimming removed 7 bases at V and 3 bases at J, with 12 bases between. The germline gives CDR1 SGHVS, CDR2 FNYEAQ. The CDR3 coding sequence is TGTGCCAGCACTCCGAAGCGGTACTATGGCTACACCTTC. Protein sequence: CASTPKRYYGYTF. Looking up the rest from reference TRBV7-6 and TRBJ1-2 gives the full variable domain: GAGVSQSPRYKVTKRGQDVALRCDPISGHVSLYWYRQALGQGPEFLTYFNYEAQQDKSGLPNDRFSAERPEGSISTLTIQRTEQRDSAMYRCASTPKRYYGYTFGSGTRLTVV.

This clonotype appeared a few times. The chain links TRBV20-1 to TRBJ2-1; D may correspond to TRBD1 or TRBD2 (7 bases each). The CDR3 has 17 amino acids. With 6 bases removed from V and 8 bases from J, the gap between germline ends came to 29 bases. Germline V gene sequence: CDR1 DFQATT, CDR2 SNEGSKA (reference sequence). The CDR3 DNA reads as TGCAGTGCCCGACGACGAGGGGGCGGGAGCAAGCGGGATGAGCAGTTCTTC. Translated, it gives CSARRRGGGSKRDEQFF.

This clonotype was seen at least ten times. The chain couples TRBV12-3 or TRBV12-4 to TRBJ2-1; TRBD1 or TRBD2 may be the D gene (5 bases each). This CDR3 spans 12 amino acids. The V gene lost 5 bases and the J gene lost 10 bases, with 12 bases spanning the gap. CDR3 protein: CASSLGLAEQFF. Written as DNA, the CDR3 is TGTGCCAGCAGTCTGGGGCTAGCAGAGCAGTTCTTC.

This clonotype was found many times. V and J are TRBV28 and TRBJ1-2; unclear D gene. Germline CDR1 and CDR2: MDHEN and SYDVKM. This CDR3 has 16 amino acids. V was cut by 3 bases and J by 1 base, with 15 bases left in between. DNA for the CDR3: TGTGCCAGCAGTTTTCCCGGCGTCCCACTTAACTATGGCTACACCTTC. Its translation: CASSFPGVPLNYGYTF.

The J gene is TRBJ1-1, the V gene TRBV10-3, with 7 bases fitting TRBD1. The CDR3 covers 12 residues. Germline V lookup: CDR1 ENHRY, CDR2 SYGVKD. V was pared by 6 bases and J by 6 bases, with 4 bases of the junction left unmatched. CDR3 residues: CAIRADRAEAFF. Here the CDR3 DNA reads TGTGCCATCAGAGCCGACAGGGCTGAAGCTTTCTTT.

This clonotype was recorded many times. The chain is built from TRBV29-1 and TRBJ2-2, with D possibly being TRBD1 (5 bases). The CDR3 is 13 residues long. Germline V CDR1 and CDR2: SQVTM, ANQGSEA. Trimming stripped 5 bases from V and 6 bases from J, with 13 bases between. DNA for the CDR3: TGCAGCGTTCTAGACAGCGACTCCGGGGAGCTGTTTTTT. Translated, it gives CSVLDSDSGELFF.

This clonotype appeared many times. The rearrangement links TRBV14 to TRBJ2-1, with D uncertain. Trimming took 2 bases from V and 4 from J, leaving 6 bases between them. Germline lookup yields CDR1 SGHDN and CDR2 FVKESK. The CDR3 has 13 amino acids. The CDR3 region has the DNA TGTGCCAGCAGCCAACTTACGTACAATGAGCAGTTCTTC. It is translated as CASSQLTYNEQFF.

This clonotype was observed a few times. V gene TRBV2 combines with J gene TRBJ2-7, with 7 bases aligning to TRBD2. V shed 5 bases, J shed 6 bases, and the junction held 13 bases outside the gene matches. This CDR3 region has 15 residues. Germline CDR1 and CDR2: SNHLY and FYNNEI. The DNA of the CDR3 is TGTGCCAGCAGTTGGGGGGAGGGCCTTCTAGGCGAGCAGTACGTC. Translation gives CASSWGEGLLGEQYV.

The V gene is TRBV20-1, the J gene TRBJ2-5; 7 nucleotides agree with TRBD2. V lost 3 bases and J lost 4; bases outside the gene matches: 11. Germline V gene data show CDR1 as DFQATT and CDR2 as SNEGSKA (reference sequence). This CDR3 contains 15 residues. For the CDR3, the DNA is TGCAGTGCTAGTGGATGGGCGGGAGCTGTAGAGACCCAGTACTTC. Encoded protein: CSASGWAGAVETQYF.

This clonotype was observed at least ten times. J is TRBJ1-1 and V is TRBV29-1; D call uncertain. The germline V gene has CDR1 SQVTM and CDR2 ANQGSEA. This CDR3 region has 12 residues. The germline V and J ends were trimmed by 4 bases and 1 base, with 7 bases remaining between them. Here the CDR3 DNA reads TGCAGCGTTGTATCGGGGAACACTGAAGCTTTCTTT. Amino acids: CSVVSGNTEAFF.

In this sample, this clonotype turned up many times. This chain links TRBV12-3 or TRBV12-4 with TRBJ1-2; no definite D call. The ends were cut back, 1 base at V and 5 bases at J, with 14 bases in the middle. CDR3 length: 15 residues. The CDR3 DNA follows: TGTGCCAGCAGTTTAGAGGTCAGCCTTGGATATGGCTACACCTTC. It encodes CASSLEVSLGYGYTF.

This clonotype was observed many times. CDR3 in DNA: TGCAGTGCTAGAGATGGAGGGGGGAGGAGTTCCTATAATTCACCCCTCCACTTT. Translating gives CSARDGGGRSSYNSPLHF. The chain uses TRBV20-1 and TRBJ1-6; tentatively, D is TRBD1 (6 bases). This CDR3 is built from 18 residues. V shed 0 bases and J shed 1 base, with 16 bases lying between them. The germline V gene has CDR1 DFQATT and CDR2 SNEGSKA (reference sequence).

This clonotype has at least ten counts. The chain has TRBV11-1 and TRBJ2-3; no definite D call. The CDR3 sequence is 14 residues long. Trimming removed 0 bases from V and 3 bases from J, with 7 bases in between. Germline lookup yields CDR1 SGHAT and CDR2 FQDESV (reference sequence). CDR3 sequence: CASSLAYGTDTQYF. In nucleotides, the CDR3 is TGTGCCAGCAGCTTAGCGTACGGGACAGATACGCAGTATTTT.

This clonotype was detected many times. The chain uses TRBV20-1 and TRBJ2-1; possible D gene TRBD2, 5 bases. This CDR3 comprises 13 residues. Germline values: CDR1 DFQATT, CDR2 SNEGSKA (reference sequence). Trimming cost V 3 bases and J 2 bases, with 8 bases left between them. The DNA of the CDR3 is TGCAGTGCTAGGACGGGAACCTACAATGAGCAGTTCTTC. Translating gives CSARTGTYNEQFF.

This chain joins TRBV7-9 and TRBJ2-3; TRBD2 agrees at 12 bases. The CDR3 is 17 residues long. V dropped 5 bases and J dropped 3; count of bases not matched to a gene: 9. CDR1 and CDR2 from the germline V gene are SEHNR and FQNEAQ (reference sequence). The CDR3 sequence is CASSDTRLAGVTDTQYF. The CDR3 bases are TGTGCCAGCAGCGATACCCGACTAGCGGGAGTTACAGATACGCAGTATTTT.

This clonotype was detected only a few times. The chain carries TRBV6-1 and TRBJ2-5; 9 bases align to TRBD2. Germline assignment: CDR1 MNHNS and CDR2 SASEGT. V dropped 5 bases and J dropped 0; count of bases not matched to a gene: 7. CDR3 length equals 16 residues. This CDR3 is CASSPLAGGYQETQYF. Here the CDR3 DNA reads TGTGCCAGCAGTCCCCTGGCGGGAGGGTACCAAGAGACCCAGTACTTC.

The chain carries TRBV11-2 and TRBJ2-2, with D maybe TRBD2 (5 bases). The V gene's germline CDR1 is SGHAT and CDR2 FQNNGV. V dropped 3 bases and J dropped 5 bases, with 19 bases sitting between them. The CDR3 runs 17 residues. This chain's CDR3 is CASSFPAVVVKTGELFF. The CDR3 nucleotides are TGTGCCAGCAGCTTCCCAGCGGTTGTGGTTAAGACCGGGGAGCTGTTTTTT.

This clonotype was counted many times. The rearrangement links TRBV5-1 to TRBJ2-1; D is uncertain. Per germline, CDR1 SGHRS and CDR2 YFSETQ. The length of the CDR3 is 12 residues. The V end was cut by 9 bases, the J end by 10 bases, with 17 bases between. The CDR3 spells CATTANNEEQFF. DNA for the CDR3: TGCGCCACTACGGCAAACAATGAGGAGCAGTTCTTC.

This clonotype was seen repeatedly, ten times or more. This rearrangement joins TRBV4-1 to TRBJ1-4, with no clear D. This CDR3 has 15 amino acids. Looked up from germline, CDR1 is MGHRA and CDR2 is YSYEKL. Trimming removed 4 bases at V and 8 bases at J, with 17 bases between. The CDR3 DNA follows: TGCGCCAGCAGCCTAGGGCCTCCTCTTAGGGAAAAACTGTTTTTT. Amino acid sequence: CASSLGPPLREKLFF.

This clonotype was counted many times. The chain links TRBV20-1 to TRBJ2-7, with TRBD1 matching over 7 bases. This CDR3 has 15 residues. Germline CDR1 reads DFQATT; CDR2 reads SNEGSKA (reference sequence). The junction had 10 bases not matched to a gene; V was cut back by 1 base and J by 4 bases. CDR3 in DNA: TGCAGTGCTAGAGTACCGGGACAGCAAGAATACGAGCAGTACTTC. Amino acid sequence: CSARVPGQQEYEQYF.

Many counts were recorded for this clonotype. This CDR3 is CSASLRDGSNTQYF. DNA of the CDR3: TGCAGTGCTAGCCTCCGGGACGGCAGCAATACGCAGTATTTT. The chain is built from TRBV20-1 and TRBJ2-3, with D possibly called TRBD1 or TRBD2 (5 bases each). CDR1 is DFQATT and CDR2 is SNEGSKA in the germline V gene (reference sequence). The ends were cut back, 3 bases at V and 7 bases at J, with 17 bases in the middle. This CDR3 comprises 14 residues.

The chain couples TRBV4-3 to TRBJ1-6, with D possibly TRBD1 on 6 matching bases. The V end lost 0 bases, the J end lost 8 bases, and 8 bases lay between the germline ends. Per germline, CDR1 LGHNA and CDR2 YSLEER. This CDR3 spans 14 amino acids. CDR3 region: CASSQEAGDSPLHF. The CDR3 DNA sequence: TGCGCCAGCAGCCAAGAAGCAGGGGATTCACCCCTCCACTTT.

This clonotype appeared a few times. This chain uses TRBV24-1 with TRBJ2-1; D might be TRBD1 (6 bases). The CDR3 contains 18 residues. V lost 4 bases and J lost 0, with 18 bases in between. The germline gives CDR1 KGHDR, CDR2 SFDVKD. The CDR3 bases are TGTGCCACCAGTGACCAACGGGACAAAGAGGTCTCCTACAATGAGCAGTTCTTC. This codes for CATSDQRDKEVSYNEQFF.

This clonotype came up a few times. The rearrangement links TRBV5-1 to TRBJ2-7; D call uncertain. The CDR3 length is 13 residues. In germline, CDR1 is SGHRS, CDR2 YFSETQ. V lost 0 bases and J 7 bases, leaving 11 bases between the germline ends. CDR3 protein: CASSLGKGSEQYF. CDR3 coding DNA: TGCGCCAGCAGCTTGGGTAAGGGTTCGGAGCAGTACTTC.

This clonotype was found many times. The V gene is TRBV5-1, the J gene TRBJ2-7; TRBD2 aligns across 11 bases. The CDR3 has 13 residues. Losses at the gene ends were 4 bases for V and 12 bases for J; bases not matched to a gene: 9. The germline V gene encodes CDR1 SGHRS and CDR2 YFSETQ. The CDR3 protein is CASSLTSGSGTYV. The CDR3 coding sequence is TGCGCCAGCAGCCTCACTAGCGGGAGTGGTACGTACGTC.

This clonotype was picked up many times. The V call is TRBV20-1, the J call TRBJ2-1; 8 positions match TRBD2. The V gene's germline CDR1 is DFQATT and CDR2 SNEGSKA (reference sequence). The V gene end was trimmed by 5 bases and the J gene end by 2 bases; junction bases not matched to a gene: 5. This CDR3 comprises 14 residues. The CDR3 bases are TGCAGTGCTCCTACTAGCGGAACCTACAATGAGCAGTTCTTC. Encoded protein: CSAPTSGTYNEQFF.

V is TRBV6-1 and J is TRBJ1-2; D is unclear. Germline-derived CDR1 and CDR2 are MNHNS and SASEGT. The germline V and J ends were trimmed by 8 bases and 8 bases, with 18 bases remaining between them. The CDR3 has 13 amino acids. CDR3 region: CASLVGIRGGYTF. In DNA, the CDR3 is TGTGCCAGCCTAGTCGGGATTCGCGGGGGCTACACCTTC.